Here is one T cell receptor beta chain with its context. As yet, its antigen is unknown. The source of the sample is a study of cytomegalovirus exposure and HLA in healthy donors. Study-level background: Most genotyped donors, roughly 83% of fewer than 400, had Caucasian-associated genetic ancestry.

Researchers ran the PCR with 60 Vbeta and 13 Jbeta primers. Using immunoSEQ multiplex PCR, the repertoire was profiled, and TCRdb retains in-frame clones only, with some absent. Seen here are over 70,000 clones, around four fifths observed once, and the top ten hold roughly 2.5%. Germline V lookup: CDR1 SGHNT, CDR2 YYREEE (reference sequence). Trimming at V came to 4 bases and at J to 5 bases, leaving 5 bases not matched to a gene. CDR3 length: 13 residues. Points from the study as a whole: When the data were analyzed later, several of the most significant clusters appeared to be linked to common viral pathogens.

This receptor was taken from a male donor in good health and CMV-seropositive. Sequencing was done on a sample of PBMCs. The chain has TRBV5-4 and TRBJ1-2; 7 nucleotides align to TRBD1. The CDR3 DNA reads TGTGCCAGCAGCCTGGGACAGAGATATGGCTACACCTTC. Translation: CASSLGQRYGYTF.